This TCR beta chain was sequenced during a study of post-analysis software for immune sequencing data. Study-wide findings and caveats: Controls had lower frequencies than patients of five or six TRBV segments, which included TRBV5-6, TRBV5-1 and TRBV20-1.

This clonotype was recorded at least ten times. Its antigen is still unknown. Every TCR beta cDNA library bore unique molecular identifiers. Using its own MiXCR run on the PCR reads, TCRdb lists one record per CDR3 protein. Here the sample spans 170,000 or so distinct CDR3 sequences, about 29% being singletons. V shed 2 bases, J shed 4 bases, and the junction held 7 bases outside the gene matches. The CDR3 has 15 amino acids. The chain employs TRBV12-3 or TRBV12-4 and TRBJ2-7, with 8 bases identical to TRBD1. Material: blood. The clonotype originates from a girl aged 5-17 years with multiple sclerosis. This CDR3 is CASSLIAGGRYEQYF. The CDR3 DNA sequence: TGTGCCAGCAGTTTAATCGCAGGGGGCAGGTACGAGCAGTACTTC.